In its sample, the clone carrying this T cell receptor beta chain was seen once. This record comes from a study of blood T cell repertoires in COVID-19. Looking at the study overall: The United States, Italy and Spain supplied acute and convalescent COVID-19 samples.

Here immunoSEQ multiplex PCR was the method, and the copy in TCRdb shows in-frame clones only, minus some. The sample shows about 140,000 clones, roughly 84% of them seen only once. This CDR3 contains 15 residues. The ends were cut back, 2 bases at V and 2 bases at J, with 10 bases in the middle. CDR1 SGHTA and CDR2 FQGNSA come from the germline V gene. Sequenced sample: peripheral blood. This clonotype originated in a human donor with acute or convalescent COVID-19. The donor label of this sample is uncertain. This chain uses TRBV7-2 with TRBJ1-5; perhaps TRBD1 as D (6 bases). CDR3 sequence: CASSLRGGGNQPQHF. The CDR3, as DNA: TGTGCCAGCAGCTTAAGAGGGGGAGGCAATCAGCCCCAGCATTTT.